These T cell receptor beta chains were read from a single sample in a study of blood T cell repertoires in COVID-19. Only in-frame clones appear in the TCRdb table, and some are missing; sequencing was by immunoSEQ multiplex PCR. The data contain about 59,000 clones, about 73% of them singletons. Sequencing was done on a sample of peripheral blood. These receptors came from a woman aged 45 to 65 with active or convalescent COVID-19. The CDR3 runs from the conserved cysteine through the conserved F or W. D genes are given only for firm matches. Some rows have no size entry. The others give once, few or many, or a class for an expanded clone.

J,size,V,D,CDR3,DNA
TRBJ1-2,.,TRBV7-9,.,CASSSPGPANYGYTF,TGTGCCAGCAGCTCCCCAGGCCCAGCTAACTATGGCTACACCTTC
TRBJ2-1,.,TRBV4-2,.,CASSQDPELAVQEQFF,TGTGCCAGCAGCCAAGACCCAGAACTGGCGGTCCAGGAGCAGTTCTTC
TRBJ2-5,.,TRBV5-4,TRBD2,CASSAGTSGRETQYF,TGTGCCAGCAGCGCTGGGACTAGCGGGAGGGAGACCCAGTACTTC
TRBJ2-7,.,TRBV7-8,.,CASSLAGGYTYEQYF,TGTGCCAGCAGCTTAGCAGGGGGATACACCTACGAGCAGTACTTC
TRBJ2-2,few,TRBV3-1/TRBV3-2,TRBD1,CASSRGQGGDSGELFF,TGTGCCAGCAGCCGCGGACAGGGGGGAGATTCCGGGGAGCTGTTTTTT
TRBJ2-5,.,TRBV21-1,.,CASGSHGETQYF,TGTGCCAGCGGCAGCCACGGGGAGACCCAGTACTTC
TRBJ1-2,.,TRBV2,.,CASSVDTYYGYTF,TGTGCCAGCAGTGTCGACACGTACTATGGCTACACCTTC
TRBJ2-1,.,TRBV24-1,TRBD2,CATSDRGLAGSYNEQFF,TGTGCCACCAGTGACCGGGGACTAGCGGGCTCCTACAATGAGCAGTTCTTC
TRBJ1-2,.,TRBV21-1,.,CASSKVARGYGYTF,TGTGCCAGCAGCAAAGTGGCCAGGGGCTATGGCTACACCTTC
TRBJ2-2,.,TRBV3-1/TRBV3-2,.,CASSQSRTGELFF,TGTGCCAGCAGCCAGTCCCGCACCGGGGAGCTGTTTTTT
TRBJ2-7,.,TRBV5-4,TRBD2,CASSPQPGTSGRAGEQYF,TGTGCCAGCAGCCCCCAACCCGGGACTAGCGGGAGGGCCGGCGAGCAGTACTTC
TRBJ2-1,few,TRBV4-1,TRBD2,CASSPAQGGRAYNEQFF,TGCGCCAGCAGCCCGGCTCAGGGCGGGAGGGCTTACAATGAGCAGTTCTTC
TRBJ1-3,few,TRBV4-1,.,CASSQEDRRSGNTIYF,TGCGCCAGCAGCCAAGAAGACAGACGCTCTGGAAACACCATATATTTT
TRBJ1-5,.,TRBV5-5,.,CASSLYNDNQPQHF,TGTGCCAGCAGCTTGTACAATGACAATCAGCCCCAGCATTTT
TRBJ2-2,.,TRBV12-5,.,CASEGSGELFF,TGTGCTAGCGAGGGCTCCGGGGAGCTGTTTTTT
TRBJ2-3,.,TRBV30,TRBD2,CAWSRRGGTTDTQYF,TGTGCCTGGAGTCGACGGGGGGGCACCACAGATACGCAGTATTTT
TRBJ2-1,.,TRBV19,TRBD2,CASSMGGASGAGYNEQFF,TGTGCCAGTAGTATGGGAGGAGCTAGCGGGGCGGGCTACAATGAGCAGTTCTTC
TRBJ1-1,many,TRBV27,.,CASSDRWSTEAFF,TGTGCCAGCAGTGACAGATGGAGCACTGAAGCTTTCTTT
TRBJ1-5,few,TRBV10-2,TRBD1,CASSPTGGHQPQHF,TGCGCCAGCAGTCCCACAGGGGGGCATCAGCCCCAGCATTTT
TRBJ2-7,few,TRBV7-6,TRBD1,CASSLAGTGGLDEQYF,TGTGCCAGCAGCTTAGCCGGGACAGGGGGTCTCGACGAGCAGTACTTC
TRBJ2-1,.,TRBV5-6,.,CASSHVENEQFF,TGTGCCAGCAGCCACGTTGAGAATGAGCAGTTCTTC
TRBJ1-5,.,TRBV19,TRBD1,CASSRGQGPYQPQHF,TGTGCCAGTAGTAGAGGACAGGGCCCCTATCAGCCCCAGCATTTT
TRBJ2-3,.,TRBV5-4,TRBD1,CASSWGDRVWTDTQYF,TGTGCCAGCAGCTGGGGCGACAGGGTATGGACAGATACGCAGTATTTT
TRBJ2-3,.,TRBV5-1,TRBD2,CASSLVLAGGDTQYF,TGCGCCAGCAGCTTGGTCCTAGCGGGAGGGGATACGCAGTATTTT
TRBJ1-5,few,TRBV27,TRBD1,CASSASGTGGTNQPQHF,TGTGCCAGCAGTGCTTCCGGGACAGGGGGAACCAATCAGCCCCAGCATTTT
TRBJ2-1,.,TRBV4-2,.,CASSQPLNNEQFF,TGTGCCAGCAGCCAACCCCTTAACAATGAGCAGTTCTTC
TRBJ1-1,.,TRBV6-5,.,CAVNRRPNTEAFF,TGTGCCGTCAACAGGCGTCCGAACACTGAAGCTTTCTTT
TRBJ2-3,many,TRBV24-1,TRBD1,CATSGGQVGADTQYF,TGTGCCACCAGTGGTGGACAGGTCGGGGCAGATACGCAGTATTTT
TRBJ1-4,.,TRBV11-2,TRBD1,CASSLVGTGGEKLFF,TGTGCCAGCAGCTTAGTAGGGACAGGAGGGGAAAAACTGTTTTTT
TRBJ2-3,.,TRBV4-2,TRBD2,CASSQGLGGTMTDTQYF,TGTGCCAGCAGCCAAGGTTTGGGAGGGACTATGACAGATACGCAGTATTTT
TRBJ2-1,.,TRBV5-5,.,CASSLDLGLGALREQFF,TGTGCCAGCAGCTTGGACTTGGGCCTTGGGGCCCTTCGAGAGCAGTTCTTC
TRBJ2-5,.,TRBV27,.,CASSSVRSGGGETQYF,TGTGCCAGCAGTTCCGTTCGTTCGGGGGGCGGGGAGACCCAGTACTTC
TRBJ2-2,.,TRBV5-1,TRBD1,CASRAYWTGPVGELFF,TGCGCCAGCAGAGCTTATTGGACAGGGCCCGTCGGGGAGCTGTTTTTT
TRBJ1-1,.,TRBV6-6,TRBD1,CASSIQGGNTEAFF,TGTGCCAGCTCCATACAGGGGGGAAACACTGAAGCTTTCTTT
TRBJ1-2,.,TRBV25-1,.,CASSPSYGLYGYTF,TGTGCCAGCAGCCCCTCCTACGGTCTCTACGGCTACACCTTC
TRBJ1-1,.,TRBV5-6,.,CASSYGQPNTEAFF,TGTGCCAGCAGTTACGGACAGCCCAACACTGAAGCTTTCTTT
TRBJ2-2,.,TRBV18,TRBD2,CASSQLAGESGELFF,TGTGCCAGCTCTCAACTAGCGGGAGAGTCCGGGGAGCTGTTTTTT